The TCR beta chain described here comes from a study of T cell responses to AZD1222 COVID-19 vaccine (dated by TCRdb to about 2021). In the study overall: Because spike-specific TCR depth and breadth did not differ between the two schedules, AZD1222 recipients who got a second dose at roughly 4 weeks were pooled with those who got a second dose at roughly 12 weeks. A total of more than 230 trial participants underwent TCR sequencing, of whom nearly 210 received two doses of AZD1222 and some 26 received two doses of the MenACWY control vaccine. Trial participants were enrolled into age subgroups of 18-55, 56-69 and 70-plus years, which contained around 150, 29 and 61 TCR-sequenced participants, respectively.

Taken with the paper, the label for time point translates to: baseline before first vaccination. Vaccinee samples came from UK trials COV001 and COV002, including a single-blind randomized controlled phase 2/3 trial of AZD1222 (ChAdOx1 nCoV-19) in healthy adults. For TCRbeta chain sequencing, PBMC samples from trial participants were taken at day 0 and at day 28 after the second dose. Broad study findings and their caveats: Only five to seven AZD1222 recipients were SARS-CoV-2 seropositive at baseline, limiting conclusions about previously exposed vaccinees. Most participants were white British and females outnumbered males, and the authors suggested that clonal diversity may have been underestimated. After two AZD1222 doses, both the breadth and the depth of spike-specific TCRs were significantly higher than at day 0 and than in MenACWY recipients. The vaccine-associated CD4 TCRs covered the entire spike protein, and the dominant responses fell in regions 160-218 and 743-854. In the small 56-69-year group, the increase in depth fell short of significance, most likely because of low power. Nearly half of unique spike-specific TCRs reportedly recognized epitopes outside regions mutated in the B.1.351 and B.1.1.7 variants. Because no day 14 peak-response samples were available, the repertoires could be characterized only after the peak T cell response.

Germline trimming: 2 bases from V, 4 bases from J; junction bases outside gene matches: 10. As encoded in the germline V gene, CDR1 is MGHRA while CDR2 is YSYEKL. The CDR3 goes from the cysteine to the phenylalanine over 17 residues. Just CDR3 DNA is preserved here, 51 bases in frame from base 1. The CDR3 regions of human TCRbeta chains were analyzed by immunosequencing. The paper's data handling went like this. Repertoire TCRs were checked for matches against a reference library of SARS-CoV-2-specific TCRs that had been generated using the MIRA antigen-specificity platform. Breadth was defined as the fraction of unique TCRs that were SARS-CoV-2-associated. Depth was defined as the fraction of total T cells that were SARS-CoV-2-associated. Using the MIRA data, each spike-specific TCR was mapped to the spike region that the TCR reacts to and placed in a CD4 or CD8 class. Log10-transformed breadth and depth values were compared by one-way ANOVA with Sidak's multiple comparisons tests. TCRdb obtained this table from immuneACCESS and retained in-frame rearrangements with V and J assigned. These tables miss some clones; where compared with another copy, unresolved V genes account for less than half of the shortfall, and the remainder is unexplained. The V and J calls and clone size are taken from that table; D and trimming were inferred from the DNA. Counted in this sample were 150,000 to 200,000 clones; 85% to 95% of them appeared once. The ten largest clonotypes hold around 0.96% of the sample.

This clone was counted between two and nine times. Its specific antigen is unknown. The record has no base qualities; no much larger clone is one base away. The source was peripheral blood, collected on day 0 of AZD1222 vaccination. The V and J segments used are TRBV4-1 and TRBJ2-1; TRBD2 matches 8 bases in the middle. The source of this sequence is an adult in good health. This receptor has the CDR3 CASSQPVRGGLYNEQFF. The nucleotides are TGCGCCAGCAGCCAACCGGTTCGCGGGGGGCTATACAATGAGCAGTTCTTC.